This entry lists 25 T cell receptor beta chains sequenced from one sample in a study of cytomegalovirus exposure and HLA in healthy donors. The PCR ran on 60 Vbeta and 13 Jbeta primers. TCRdb's table, derived via immunoSEQ multiplex PCR, lists solely in-frame clones and lacks some. The table shows about 76,000 clones, with approximately 72% occurring only once. The sample was PBMCs. These receptors originate from a middle-aged woman in good health and CMV-seropositive.

The gene calls are TRBV7-2 and TRBJ2-3; D possibly corresponds to TRBD1 (5 bases). The ends were cut back, 7 bases at V and 3 bases at J, with 14 bases in the middle. The CDR3 runs to 14 residues. Germline CDR1 is SGHTA and CDR2 is FQGNSA. The CDR3 protein is CASTLGQGTDTQYF. For the CDR3, the DNA is TGTGCCAGCACCCTGGGGCAGGGAACAGATACGCAGTATTTT.

Judged by abundance, this clone is medium-sized. This chain connects TRBV7-2 to TRBJ2-1, with 11 positions matching TRBD2. J lost 8 bases, V lost 5 bases, and 8 bases had no gene match. Germline assignment: CDR1 SGHTA and CDR2 FQGNSA. The CDR3 totals 15 residues. CDR3 nucleotides: TGTGCCAGCAGCCCAGATAGCGGGGGGGCCGATGAGCAGTTCTTC. This gives the protein CASSPDSGGADEQFF.

The gene calls are TRBV6-5 and TRBJ1-4, with D tentatively TRBD1 (5 bases). The CDR3 is made up of 16 amino acids. Per germline, CDR1 MNHEY and CDR2 SVGAGI. The V gene lost 2 bases and the J gene lost 8 bases, with 18 bases spanning the gap. The DNA of the CDR3 is TGTGCCAGCAGTTACGGCTTGGGGGGTTTAGGAGAAAAACTGTTTTTT. Residues: CASSYGLGGLGEKLFF.

The sample holds one count of this clone. This rearrangement joins TRBV19 to TRBJ1-1; TRBD1 might be the D (5 bases). The CDR3 sequence is 13 residues long. Germline V gives CDR1 LNHDA, CDR2 SQIVND (reference sequence). V shed 3 bases and J shed 4 bases, with 9 bases lying between them. The CDR3 DNA sequence: TGTGCCAGTAGTATGGCAGGGCCCACTGAAGCTTTCTTT. Translating it yields CASSMAGPTEAFF.

The V gene is TRBV11-1, the J gene TRBJ1-2; D unresolved. V was trimmed by 1 base and J by 5 bases, leaving 14 bases between them. Per the germline V gene, CDR1 is SGHAT and CDR2 is FQDESV (reference sequence). This CDR3 is built from 15 residues. The CDR3 coding sequence is TGTGCCAGCAGCTTAGGTCCGGCGACGGAGTATGGCTACACCTTC. This translates into CASSLGPATEYGYTF. The complete variable domain, with remaining parts taken from reference TRBV11-1 and TRBJ1-2, reads EAEVAQSPRYKITEKSQAVAFWCDPISGHATLYWYRQILGQGPELLVQFQDESVVDDSQLPKDRFSAERLKGVDSTLKIQPAELGDSAMYLCASSLGPATEYGYTFGSGTRLTVV.

This clone was detected only a few times. The V and J genes are TRBV5-1 and TRBJ2-5; D is possibly TRBD1 (5 bases). The DNA end lines up better with TRBJ2-7; the J call may be wrong. This CDR3 has 13 residues. Germline V gene lookup returns CDR1 SGHRS and CDR2 YFSETQ. The CDR3 DNA is TGCGCCAGCCTACCTAGGGGTCCCAGCGAGCAGTACTTC. This translates into CASLPRGPSEQYF.

The chain couples TRBV14 to TRBJ1-6; no reliable D call. Between the trimmed V and J ends, which lost 4 bases and 9 bases, there was a span of 28 bases. Germline CDR1 SGHDN, CDR2 FVKESK. The CDR3 totals 19 residues. CDR3 residues: CASSPRQLFLGSEGSPLHF. In nucleotides, the CDR3 is TGTGCCAGCAGCCCGAGACAACTCTTCCTGGGTTCGGAGGGTTCACCCCTCCACTTT.

V is TRBV28 and J is TRBJ2-2, with D maybe TRBD1 (5 bases). Germline CDR1 reads MDHEN; CDR2 reads SYDVKM. The CDR3 is 13 amino acids. V was trimmed by 8 bases and J by 5 bases, leaving 12 bases between them. The chain's CDR3 is CASGAGWTGELFF. CDR3 bases: TGTGCCAGCGGGGCAGGGTGGACCGGGGAGCTGTTTTTT.

The chain combines TRBV18 with TRBJ1-5; D remains unclear. The CDR3 is made up of 12 amino acids. Germline V lookup: CDR1 KGHSH, CDR2 LQKENI. V lost 6 bases, J lost 10 bases, and 13 bases lay in between. This chain's CDR3 is CASSLGLQPQHF. Written as DNA, the CDR3 is TGTGCCAGCTCCCTAGGACTTCAACCCCAGCATTTT.

A single count supports this clone. The CDR3 nucleotides are TGTGCCAGCAGCATCAGAGGGATTCAGCCCCAGCATTTT. Its translation is CASSIRGIQPQHF. The chain is built from TRBV5-6 and TRBJ1-5; D not certain. The CDR3 sequence is 13 residues long. The V gene's germline CDR1 is SGHDT and CDR2 YYEEEE. Trimming left V 4 bases short and J 6 bases short, with 11 bases between.

V is TRBV4-2 and J is TRBJ2-5; no reliable D call. The assigned J gene may be wrong: the sequence end matches TRBJ2-7 better. The CDR3 contains 18 residues. CDR1 is LGHNA and CDR2 is YNFKEQ in the germline V gene. CDR3 sequence: CASSQDLWNPLSSYEQYF. DNA of the CDR3: TGTGCCAGCAGCCAAGATCTATGGAACCCCCTTAGCTCCTACGAGCAGTACTTC.

This clone was found once. The chain carries TRBV7-2 and TRBJ2-2, with D maybe TRBD1 (7 bases). This CDR3 has 14 amino acids. Germline V lookup: CDR1 SGHTA, CDR2 FQGNSA. The germline V and J ends were trimmed by 6 bases and 7 bases, with 15 bases remaining between them. CDR3 amino acids: CASSQGDSRGELFF. The CDR3 nucleotides read TGTGCCAGCAGTCAGGGGGACTCGCGCGGGGAGCTGTTTTTT.

CDR3 DNA sequence: TGTGCCAGTAGAATACTCACTAGCGGGGGGGCGATCGGGGAGCTGTTTTTT. Its translation is CASRILTSGGAIGELFF. The chain uses TRBV19 and TRBJ2-2; 13 nucleotides line up with TRBD2. This CDR3 comprises 17 residues. CDR1 is LNHDA, CDR2 SQIVND, per germline (reference sequence). V gave up 6 bases and J gave up 7 bases; unmatched junction bases: 11.

The chain couples TRBV2 to TRBJ2-3, with 7 bases aligning to TRBD1. Germline V gives CDR1 SNHLY, CDR2 FYNNEI. This CDR3 has 15 residues. With 8 bases clipped from V and 4 bases from J, the junction kept 12 bases outside the gene matches. CDR3 amino acids: CASARPGGIADTQYF. For the CDR3, the DNA is TGTGCCAGCGCGCGCCCAGGGGGTATAGCAGATACGCAGTATTTT.

The chain combines TRBV28 with TRBJ1-5; 10 nucleotides match TRBD1. CDR1 is MDHEN and CDR2 is SYDVKM in the germline V gene. After removal of 5 bases from V and 7 bases from J, the junction contained 5 bases not matched to a gene. CDR3 length: 14 residues. The CDR3, as DNA: TGTGCCAGCAGTGGGACAGGGGATTTCCAGCCCCAGCATTTT. Its translation is CASSGTGDFQPQHF.

The V gene is TRBV7-9, the J gene TRBJ2-3; possibly TRBD1 for D (5 bases). The CDR3 runs to 12 residues. V lost 1 base, J lost 8 bases, and 7 bases lay in between. Germline V CDR1 and CDR2: SEHNR, FQNEAQ (reference sequence). The CDR3 nucleotides are TGTGCCAGCAGCTTAGGGGGCGCTACGCAGTATTTT. It encodes CASSLGGATQYF.

The rearrangement uses TRBV7-6 and TRBJ2-1, with D possibly matching TRBD2 (6 bases). The CDR3 sequence is 17 residues long. Germline V gene data show CDR1 as SGHVS and CDR2 as FNYEAQ. V was pared by 1 base and J by 4 bases, with 17 bases between. The CDR3 DNA is TGTGCCAGCAGCTTAGAGGCCGTCGGGACTCATTACAATGAGCAGTTCTTC. Protein sequence: CASSLEAVGTHYNEQFF.

This chain links TRBV7-8 with TRBJ2-5, with D perhaps TRBD2 (5 bases). Trimming stripped 9 bases from V and 4 bases from J, with 15 bases between. The CDR3 spans 13 residues. CDR1 is SGHVS and CDR2 is FQNEAQ in the germline V gene. DNA for the CDR3: TGTGCCAGTATCCCCGGGGTACGAGAGACCCAGTACTTC. It translates to CASIPGVRETQYF.

This clone has just one count. J is TRBJ2-3 and V is TRBV18, with 9 bases aligning to TRBD1. Per germline, CDR1 KGHSH and CDR2 LQKENI. V trimming: 5 bases; J trimming: 4 bases; junction bases outside the gene matches: 7. The CDR3 spans 15 residues. CDR3 sequence: CASSVGQGVADTQYF. In DNA, the CDR3 is TGTGCCAGCTCAGTGGGACAGGGAGTAGCAGATACGCAGTATTTT.

The chain links TRBV7-8 to TRBJ1-5, with D possibly being TRBD1 (6 bases). Germline lookup yields CDR1 SGHVS and CDR2 FQNEAQ. V was cut by 4 bases and J by 4 bases, with 8 bases left in between. CDR3 length equals 13 residues. The CDR3: CASSSQGNQPQHF. In nucleotides, the CDR3 is TGTGCCAGCAGCTCCCAGGGGAATCAGCCCCAGCATTTT.

The chain recombines TRBV6-5 with TRBJ2-1; 9 bases fit TRBD2. The CDR3 consists of 15 residues. V lost 6 bases and J lost 0; bases outside the gene matches: 3. CDR1 and CDR2 (germline): MNHEY, SVGAGI. As DNA, the CDR3 is TGTGCCAGCAGCATTAGCGGGAGCTCCTACAATGAGCAGTTCTTC. Translated: CASSISGSSYNEQFF.

V gene TRBV4-2 combines with J gene TRBJ1-1; D is undetermined. V lost 0 bases to trimming and J lost 3 bases, with 20 bases between them. The CDR3 consists of 18 residues. Germline V CDR1 and CDR2: LGHNA, YNFKEQ. CDR3 region: CASSQDSAATPRDTEAFF. The CDR3 DNA follows: TGTGCCAGCAGCCAAGATAGCGCCGCGACCCCTAGGGACACTGAAGCTTTCTTT.

The chain carries TRBV7-2 and TRBJ2-2; 15 nucleotides align to TRBD2. Germline trimming cut 5 bases from V and 6 bases from J; bases unmatched to any gene: 1. CDR1 SGHTA and CDR2 FQGNSA come from the germline V gene. The CDR3 runs to 15 residues. DNA for the CDR3: TGTGCCAGCAGCGGACTAGCGGGGGGGGCCGGGGAGCTGTTTTTT. Protein: CASSGLAGGAGELFF.

The rearrangement links TRBV28 to TRBJ2-3, with TRBD1 identical over 11 bases. The germline V gene encodes CDR1 MDHEN and CDR2 SYDVKM. The J segment lost 1 base and the V segment lost 7 bases, leaving 4 bases of the junction unmatched. There are 15 residues in the CDR3. This CDR3 is CASTRTGGRTDTQYF. Written as DNA, the CDR3 is TGTGCCAGCACCCGGACAGGGGGCCGCACAGATACGCAGTATTTT.

This chain connects TRBV30 to TRBJ2-7; the match to TRBD1 covers 7 bases. The CDR3 totals 13 residues. J was trimmed by 0 bases and V by 5 bases; bases with no gene match: 4. Germline CDR1 GTSNPN, CDR2 SVGIG (reference sequence). CDR3 in amino acids: CAWSTGNSYEQYF. DNA of the CDR3: TGTGCCTGGTCGACAGGGAACTCCTACGAGCAGTACTTC.